Following are 32 T cell receptor beta chains from one sample sequenced in a study of T cell responses to AZD1222 COVID-19 vaccine. Sequencing used immunoSEQ multiplex PCR; TCRdb keeps in-frame clones, though not all of them. The repertoire holds 130,000 or so clones, 92% seen once, with roughly 4% in the top ten. The sample consisted of peripheral blood, taken 28 days after the second AZD1222 dose. The receptors stem from an adult who received the AZD1222 COVID-19 vaccine.

The chain has TRBV9 and TRBJ2-1; weak D call: TRBD1 (5 bases). The germline V gene encodes CDR1 SGDLS and CDR2 YYNGEE. The CDR3 has 14 amino acids. V lost 2 bases and J 9 bases, leaving 15 bases between the germline ends. CDR3 residues: CASSVQGKTGEQFF. In nucleotides, the CDR3 is TGTGCCAGCAGCGTTCAGGGAAAGACCGGTGAGCAGTTCTTC.

The chain combines TRBV21-1 with TRBJ2-1; the table's D call, TRBD1, has no DNA check behind it. TRBV21-1 is deemed a pseudogene. The CDR3 contains 15 residues. In DNA form, the CDR3 reads TGTGCCAGCAGCAATCGTGGGCAGGCGATCAATGAGCAGTTCTTC. It yields the protein CASSNRGQAINEQFF.

The table lists this clone with a count of one. The V call is TRBV28, the J call TRBJ1-5; tentatively, D is TRBD1 (5 bases). V lost 5 bases to trimming and J lost 0 bases, with 11 bases between them. This CDR3 comprises 15 residues. From germline, CDR1 is MDHEN and CDR2 SYDVKM. This chain's CDR3 is CASSLWGFSNQPQHF. The CDR3 nucleotides read TGTGCCAGCAGTCTCTGGGGGTTTAGCAATCAGCCCCAGCATTTT.

There are a few counts of this clone. The rearrangement uses TRBV5-4 and TRBJ1-2; possible D gene TRBD1, 5 bases. CDR1 and CDR2 (germline): SGHNT, YYREEE (reference sequence). V lost 0 bases and J 4 bases, leaving 19 bases between the germline ends. There are 17 residues in the CDR3. CDR3 coding DNA: TGTGCCAGCAGCTTGGTAGGGGAGGGAGGTTTTCCCTATGGCTACACCTTC. Translation gives CASSLVGEGGFPYGYTF. The full variable domain, completed using reference TRBV5-4 and TRBJ1-2, is ETGVTQSPTHLIKTRGQQVTLRCSSQSGHNTVSWYQQALGQGPQFIFQYYREEENGRGNFPPRFSGLQFPNYSSELNVNALELDDSALYLCASSLVGEGGFPYGYTFGSGTRLTVV.

This sequence joins TRBV5-4 and TRBJ2-2, with D possibly called TRBD1 or TRBD2 (5 bases each). With 1 base removed from V and 6 bases from J, the gap between germline ends came to 10 bases. From germline, CDR1 is SGHNT and CDR2 YYREEE (reference sequence). The CDR3 length is 14 residues. In DNA form, the CDR3 reads TGTGCCAGCAGCTTGACTAGGGGAGCCGGGGAGCTGTTTTTT. It specifies CASSLTRGAGELFF.

The chain couples TRBV5-6 to TRBJ2-3; D uncertain. Looked up from germline, CDR1 is SGHDT and CDR2 is YYEEEE. Trimming cost V 9 bases and J 2 bases, with 19 bases left between them. The CDR3 is 15 residues long. The CDR3 region has the DNA TGTGCCATCCCCTTTTCCGAACCCCCCACAGATACGCAGTATTTT. This encodes CAIPFSEPPTDTQYF.

The J gene is TRBJ2-5, the V gene TRBV2, with 8 bases lining up with TRBD2. V was pared by 5 bases and J by 5 bases, with 7 bases of the junction left unmatched. The CDR3 contains 14 residues. CDR1 is SNHLY and CDR2 is FYNNEI in the germline V gene. CDR3 in DNA: TGTGCCAGCAGTACCGGACTAGCCGGGGAGACCCAGTACTTC. Protein product: CASSTGLAGETQYF.

This clone is labeled medium-sized. Here the CDR3 DNA reads TGCGCCAGCAGCCAAGCTTATTGGAACACCGGGGAGCTGTTTTTT. This encodes CASSQAYWNTGELFF. This chain connects TRBV4-3 to TRBJ2-2; D is undetermined. The CDR3 extends over 15 amino acids. Per the germline V gene, CDR1 is LGHNA and CDR2 is YSLEER. V lost 1 base and J 1 base, leaving 7 bases between the germline ends.

The CDR3, as DNA: TGTGCCATCAGTGTAGGCACCCCGGAGACCCAGTACTTC. The encoded protein is CAISVGTPETQYF. The chain is built from TRBV10-3 and TRBJ2-5; D not certain. V lost 4 bases and J lost 5, with 11 bases in between. This CDR3 spans 13 amino acids. Germline lookup yields CDR1 ENHRY and CDR2 SYGVKD.

The chain has TRBV11-3 and TRBJ2-5; D unclear. The CDR3 runs 12 residues. Per the germline V gene, CDR1 is SGHNT and CDR2 is YENEEA. Trimming took 3 bases from V and 7 from J, leaving 9 bases between them. CDR3 region: CASSFVDGTQYF. The DNA of the CDR3 is TGTGCCAGCAGCTTTGTTGATGGGACCCAGTACTTC. The entire variable domain, with the rest obtained from reference TRBV11-3 and TRBJ2-5, is as follows: EAGVVQSPRYKIIEKKQPVAFWCNPISGHNTLYWYLQNLGQGPELLIRYENEEAVDDSQLPKDRFSAERLKGVDSTLKIQPAELGDSAVYLCASSFVDGTQYFGPGTRLLVL.

The chain links TRBV15 to TRBJ1-2; no reliable D call. The CDR3 is made up of 13 amino acids. V was clipped by 5 bases and J by 4 bases, with 11 bases between them. The germline CDR1 and CDR2 sequences are LNHNV and YYDKDF (reference sequence). The CDR3 sequence: CATSHQSGYGYTF. The CDR3 DNA follows: TGTGCCACCAGCCACCAGAGCGGCTATGGCTACACCTTC. The variable domain in full, with the rest retrieved from reference TRBV15 and TRBJ1-2, is DAMVIQNPRYQVTQFGKPVTLSCSQTLNHNVMYWYQQKSSQAPKLLFHYYDKDFNNEADTPDNFQSRRPNTSFCFLDIRSPGLGDTAMYLCATSHQSGYGYTFGSGTRLTVV.

This chain joins TRBV6-5 and TRBJ1-6; D gene ambiguous. Germline lookup yields CDR1 MNHEY and CDR2 SVGAGI. V was shortened by 6 bases and J by 10 bases, with 16 bases between the two germline ends. There are 14 residues in the CDR3. Here the CDR3 reads CASSARVGASPLHF. CDR3 nucleotides: TGTGCCAGCAGCGCACGGGTGGGAGCGTCACCCCTCCACTTT.

The J gene is TRBJ2-3, the V gene TRBV4-2, with 9 bases fitting TRBD2. This CDR3 region has 17 residues. The V segment lost 5 bases and the J segment 3 bases; nucleotides outside the gene matches: 12. CDR1 is LGHNA, CDR2 YNFKEQ, per germline. CDR3: CASSAHRSGGITDTQYF. The CDR3 DNA reads as TGTGCCAGCAGCGCACACCGGAGCGGGGGGATTACAGATACGCAGTATTTT.

Concerning this clone: The sample holds other DNA sequences that translate to the same CDR3. The rearrangement joins TRBV5-1 to TRBJ1-1; the D is unclear. Germline V gene sequence: CDR1 SGHRS, CDR2 YFSETQ. V lost 0 bases to trimming and J lost 1 base, with 4 bases between them. The CDR3 runs 13 residues. The chain's CDR3 is CASSLAGNTEAFF. CDR3 sequence (DNA): TGCGCCAGCAGCTTGGCCGGGAACACTGAAGCTTTCTTT.

In DNA, the CDR3 is TGTGCCAGCAGCGCCGGAGATTACAATGAGCAGTTCTTC. Translating it yields CASSAGDYNEQFF. J is TRBJ2-1 and V is TRBV9; D is undetermined. Trimming left V 3 bases short and J 4 bases short, with 8 bases between. The CDR3 has 13 amino acids. Looked up from germline, CDR1 is SGDLS and CDR2 is YYNGEE. Together with reference TRBV9 and TRBJ2-1, the CDR3 gives the full variable domain: DSGVTQTPKHLITATGQRVTLRCSPRSGDLSVYWYQQSLDQGLQFLIQYYNGEERAKGNILERFSAQQFPDLHSELNLSSLELGDSALYFCASSAGDYNEQFFGPGTRLTVL.

The chain joins TRBV5-5 to TRBJ1-1; no clear D. The CDR3 covers 15 residues. Germline V gives CDR1 SGHKS, CDR2 YYEKEE (reference sequence). Trimming took 1 base from V and 3 from J, leaving 13 bases between them. This CDR3 reads CASSLFLGRDTEAFF. CDR3 bases: TGTGCCAGCAGCTTGTTTCTGGGGAGGGACACTGAAGCTTTCTTT.

The chain couples TRBV7-2 to TRBJ1-5, with TRBD1 as a possible D gene (5 bases). In germline, CDR1 is SGHTA, CDR2 FQGNSA. The CDR3 is 16 residues long. The germline V and J ends were trimmed by 1 base and 1 base, with 11 bases remaining between them. Written as DNA, the CDR3 is TGTGCCAGCAGCTTAGTCGGGGGGAAGAGCAATCAGCCCCAGCATTTT. Its translation is CASSLVGGKSNQPQHF.

The gene calls are TRBV10-3 and TRBJ2-2; 15 bases are shared with TRBD2. This CDR3 comprises 21 residues. Germline assignment: CDR1 ENHRY and CDR2 SYGVKD. V shed 1 base, J shed 3 bases, and the junction held 12 bases outside the gene matches. The CDR3 here is CAISEWFGTSGRWEYTGELFF. The CDR3 DNA reads as TGTGCCATCAGTGAGTGGTTTGGGACTAGCGGGAGGTGGGAGTACACCGGGGAGCTGTTTTTT.

The genes are TRBV5-1 and TRBJ2-6, with 7 bases fitting TRBD2. The CDR3 is made up of 18 amino acids. The germline gives CDR1 SGHRS, CDR2 YFSETQ. V lost 4 bases, J lost 3 bases, and 13 bases stayed unmatched. CDR3 region: CASSGAGTITGGANVLTF. The CDR3 nucleotides read TGCGCCAGCAGCGGGGCCGGGACTATAACAGGTGGGGCCAACGTCCTGACTTTC.

This rearrangement joins TRBV7-9 to TRBJ2-1; tentatively, D is TRBD1 (5 bases). Germline loops: CDR1 SEHNR, CDR2 FQNEAQ (reference sequence). This CDR3 has 12 amino acids. V lost 5 bases to trimming and J lost 7 bases, with 9 bases between them. The CDR3 region is CASSPPGNEQFF. The CDR3 DNA reads TGTGCCAGCAGCCCCCCAGGGAATGAGCAGTTCTTC.

The V gene is TRBV12-5, the J gene TRBJ1-3; weak D call: TRBD1 (6 bases). Per the germline V gene, CDR1 is LGHNT and CDR2 is FRNRAP. The CDR3 runs to 16 residues. Trimming took off 0 bases at V and 8 bases at J, with 17 bases between the two ends. CDR3 protein: CASGLVLGGATDTIYF. CDR3 in DNA: TGTGCTAGTGGTTTGGTACTTGGGGGGGCGACGGACACCATATATTTT.

V is TRBV11-2 and J is TRBJ2-7; possible D gene TRBD1, 6 bases. V lost 4 bases, J lost 4 bases, and 17 bases lay in between. The germline V gene encodes CDR1 SGHAT and CDR2 FQNNGV. The CDR3 runs 15 residues. The CDR3 coding sequence is TGTGCCAGCAGCTCCCTCGGCACAGGGCGATACGAGCAGTACTTC. Its protein product is CASSSLGTGRYEQYF.

The rearrangement uses TRBV6-5 and TRBJ1-5; no clear D gene. V was shortened by 6 bases and J by 0 bases, with 9 bases between the two germline ends. The germline V gene encodes CDR1 MNHEY and CDR2 SVGAGI. The CDR3 consists of 14 residues. The CDR3 sequence: CASSVGYSNQPQHF. Here the CDR3 DNA reads TGTGCCAGCAGCGTGGGATATAGCAATCAGCCCCAGCATTTT.

The rearrangement links TRBV6-5 to TRBJ2-4; possibly TRBD2 for D (6 bases). V lost 5 bases to trimming and J lost 12 bases, with 14 bases between them. The CDR3 loop spans 12 amino acids. Germline V lookup: CDR1 MNHEY, CDR2 SVGAGI. The CDR3 nucleotides read TGTGCCAGCAGTCTAACCGGGACTTCTCAGTACTTC. It yields the protein CASSLTGTSQYF.

Written as DNA, the CDR3 is TGTGCCAGCAGTTACCCGAATGTGGCAGTAGAGACCCAGTACTTC. This codes for CASSYPNVAVETQYF. This chain joins TRBV6-2 or TRBV6-3 and TRBJ2-5; D is undetermined. The CDR3 has 15 residues. V gave up 2 bases and J gave up 4 bases, with 14 bases separating them. The germline CDR1 and CDR2 sequences are MNHEY and SVGEGT.

This clone was picked up one time. The chain employs TRBV4-1 and TRBJ1-3; no definite D call. Trimming stripped 2 bases from V and 0 bases from J, with 8 bases between. Germline lookup yields CDR1 MGHRA and CDR2 YSYEKL. The CDR3 has 15 amino acids. As DNA, the CDR3 is TGCGCCAGCAGCCAACACTACCGCTCTGGAAACACCATATATTTT. Translation gives CASSQHYRSGNTIYF.

V gene TRBV7-2 combines with J gene TRBJ2-7; 7 positions match TRBD2. The V and J ends lost 7 bases and 2 bases, in that order; junction bases with no gene match: 8. The CDR3 is made up of 14 amino acids. CDR1 is SGHTA, CDR2 FQGNSA, per germline. CDR3 amino acids: CASTWEGRTYEQYF. DNA of the CDR3: TGTGCCAGCACCTGGGAGGGCCGAACCTACGAGCAGTACTTC.

V and J are TRBV4-1 and TRBJ2-1, with 8 bases identical to TRBD2. Germline V CDR1 and CDR2: MGHRA, YSYEKL. The CDR3 contains 16 residues. Trimming at V came to 1 base and at J to 0 bases, leaving 2 bases not matched to a gene. The CDR3 region has the DNA TGCGCCAGCAGCCAAGGCGGGGGGCGCTCCTACAATGAGCAGTTCTTC. Protein sequence: CASSQGGGRSYNEQFF.

The chain employs TRBV5-1 and TRBJ1-2, with D tentatively TRBD1 (6 bases). The V gene's germline CDR1 is SGHRS and CDR2 YFSETQ. V was shortened by 5 bases and J by 6 bases, with 11 bases between the two germline ends. This CDR3 is 12 amino acids long. The CDR3 nucleotides read TGCGCCAGCAGGGTACAGGGAAATGGCTACACCTTC. Residues: CASRVQGNGYTF.

The chain recombines TRBV27 with TRBJ2-3, with D possibly matching TRBD2 (7 bases). CDR1 is MNHEY, CDR2 SMNVEV, per germline (reference sequence). This CDR3 is 16 amino acids long. V was pared by 5 bases and J by 5 bases, with 20 bases between. CDR3 coding DNA: TGTGCCAGCAGTCCACTAGGGGGGGTGTCAGGAGATACGCAGTATTTT. Its translation is CASSPLGGVSGDTQYF.

This clone occurred once. V and J are TRBV4-3 and TRBJ2-5; tentative D call: TRBD2 (7 bases). The germline gives CDR1 LGHNA, CDR2 YSLEER. The CDR3 sequence is 17 residues long. Between the trimmed V and J ends, which lost 0 bases and 5 bases, there was a span of 19 bases. DNA for the CDR3: TGCGCCAGCAGCCAAGATTATCTTGGGGGGGCCGGGGAGACCCAGTACTTC. Encoded protein: CASSQDYLGGAGETQYF.

The rearrangement joins TRBV2 to TRBJ2-3; tentatively, D is TRBD2 (6 bases). V lost 2 bases and J lost 4, with 19 bases in between. Germline CDR1 is SNHLY and CDR2 is FYNNEI. This CDR3 spans 17 amino acids. This chain's CDR3 is CASSESRDSLTSDTQYF. CDR3 nucleotide sequence: TGTGCCAGCAGTGAAAGTAGGGACTCGTTAACTTCAGATACGCAGTATTTT.